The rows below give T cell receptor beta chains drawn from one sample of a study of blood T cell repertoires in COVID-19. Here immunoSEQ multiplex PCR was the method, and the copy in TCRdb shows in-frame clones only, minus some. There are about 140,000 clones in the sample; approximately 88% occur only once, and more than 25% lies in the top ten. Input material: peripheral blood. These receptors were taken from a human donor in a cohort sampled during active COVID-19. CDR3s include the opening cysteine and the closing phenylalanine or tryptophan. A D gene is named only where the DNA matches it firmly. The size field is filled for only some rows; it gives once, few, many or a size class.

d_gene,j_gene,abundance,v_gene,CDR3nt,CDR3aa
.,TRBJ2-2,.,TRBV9,TGTGCCAGCAGCGTGGGTGGAGGGACCGGGGAGCTGTTTTTT,CASSVGGGTGELFF
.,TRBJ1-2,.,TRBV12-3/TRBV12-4,TGTGCCAGCAGTTCTTCCACAGGATTCGGCTACACCTTC,CASSSSTGFGYTF
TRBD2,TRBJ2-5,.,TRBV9,TGTGCCAGCAGCGTAGAGGGACTAGCGGTCCAAGAGACCCAGTACTTC,CASSVEGLAVQETQYF
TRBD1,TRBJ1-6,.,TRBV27,TGTGCCAGCAGTATACTACTCAGGGGGTACCATAATTCACCCCTCCACTTT,CASSILLRGYHNSPLHF
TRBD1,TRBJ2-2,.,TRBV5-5,TGTGCCAGCAGCCCGACAGGGGTGAACACCGGGGAGCTGTTTTTT,CASSPTGVNTGELFF
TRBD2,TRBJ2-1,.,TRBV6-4,TGTGCCAGCAGTGACTCGGCGGGGGGGCCCGATGAGCAGTTCTTC,CASSDSAGGPDEQFF
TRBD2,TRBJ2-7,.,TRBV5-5,TGTGCCAGCAGCTTTTCTAGCGGGGACGAGCAGTACTTC,CASSFSSGDEQYF
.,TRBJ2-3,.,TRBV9,TGTGCCAGCAGCGTGACTCCGATCGGCACAGATACGCAGTATTTT,CASSVTPIGTDTQYF
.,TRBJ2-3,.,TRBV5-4,TGTGCCAGCAGCATAACAGGAGTCAGCACAGATACGCAGTATTTT,CASSITGVSTDTQYF
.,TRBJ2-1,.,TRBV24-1,TGTGCCACCAGTGATTTGTTGTCAGGGAAGGACGAGCAGTTCTTC,CATSDLLSGKDEQFF
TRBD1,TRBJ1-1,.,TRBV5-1,TGCGCCAGCAGCCCGGGACAGCCCACTCAGAGAGCTTTCTTT,CASSPGQPTQRAFF
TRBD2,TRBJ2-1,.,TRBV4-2,TGTGCCAGCAGGATAGCGGGGGACCGCTCCTACAATGAGCAGTTCTTC,CASRIAGDRSYNEQFF
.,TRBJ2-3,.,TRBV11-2,TGTGCCGGGGCGGACGTTGGCACAGATACGCAGTATTTT,CAGADVGTDTQYF
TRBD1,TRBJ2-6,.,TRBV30,TGTGCCTGGACCCCGGACAGGGGACCCTTTTCTGGGGCCAACGTCCTGACTTTC,CAWTPDRGPFSGANVLTF
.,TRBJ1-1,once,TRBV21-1,TGTGCCAGCAGCATTTGGGCAGGGTTGAACACTGAAGCTTTCTTT,CASSIWAGLNTEAFF
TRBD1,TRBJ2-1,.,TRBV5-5,TGTGCCAGCAGCTTGGTTTTAGGGGGCTGGTACAATGAGCAGTTCTTC,CASSLVLGGWYNEQFF
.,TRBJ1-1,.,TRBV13,TGTGCCAGCAGCTTAGTAGGGGCTGTCATGAACACTGAAGCTTTCTTT,CASSLVGAVMNTEAFF
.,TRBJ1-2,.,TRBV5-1,TGCGCCAGCACCCGAAGTGACAGCCTTAACTATGGCTACACCTTC,CASTRSDSLNYGYTF
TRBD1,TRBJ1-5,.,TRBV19,TGTGCCAGTAGACCGACAGGGTACAGCAATCAGCCCCAGCATTTT,CASRPTGYSNQPQHF
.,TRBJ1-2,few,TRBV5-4,TGTGCCAGCAGCTTGTGGGGCGCGAGAGGCTACACCTTC,CASSLWGARGYTF
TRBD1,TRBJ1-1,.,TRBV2,TGTGCCAGCACCCCTCGGGACAGAAGGACTGAAGCTTTCTTT,CASTPRDRRTEAFF
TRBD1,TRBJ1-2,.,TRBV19,TGTGCCAGTACCCTAGACAGGGACACGGGCTATGGCTACACCTTC,CASTLDRDTGYGYTF
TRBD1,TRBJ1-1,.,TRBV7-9,TGTGCCAGCAGCTGGCCAGGACAGGGGATGGGCACTGAAGCTTTCTTT,CASSWPGQGMGTEAFF
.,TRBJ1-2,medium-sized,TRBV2,TGTGCCAGCAGTAACAGACGTTCCTATGGCTACACCTTC,CASSNRRSYGYTF
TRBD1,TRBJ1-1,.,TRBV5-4,TGTGCCAGCAGCTGGGACAGCGTGAACACTGAAGCTTTCTTT,CASSWDSVNTEAFF
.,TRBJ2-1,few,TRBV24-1,TGTGCCACCGGGGAGGCCAATGAGCAGTTCTTC,CATGEANEQFF
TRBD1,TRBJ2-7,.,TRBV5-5,TGTGCCAGCAGCACGACAGGGGCCCGCTCCTACGAGCAGTACTTC,CASSTTGARSYEQYF
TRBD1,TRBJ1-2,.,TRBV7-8,TGTGCCAGCAGCTTATCAGGGACAGACTATGGCTACACCTTC,CASSLSGTDYGYTF
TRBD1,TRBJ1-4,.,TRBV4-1,TGCGCCAGCAGCCAAGACCCCTTGGAGGGGGCGAGGGAAAAACTGTTTTTT,CASSQDPLEGAREKLFF
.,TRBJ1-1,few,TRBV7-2,TGTGCCAGCAGCTTCCATGGAGGGAGGATGAACACTGAAGCTTTCTTT,CASSFHGGRMNTEAFF
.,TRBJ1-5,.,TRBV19,TGTGCCAGTAGCCAAAGGGGTTATAGCAATCAGCCCCAGCATTTT,CASSQRGYSNQPQHF
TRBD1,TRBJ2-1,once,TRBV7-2,TGTGCCAGCACCCGGGACAGTTCCTACAATGAGCAGTTCTTC,CASTRDSSYNEQFF
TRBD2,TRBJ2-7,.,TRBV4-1,TGCGCCAGCAGCCAAACTAGCGGGGCTATCTACGAGCAGTACTTC,CASSQTSGAIYEQYF
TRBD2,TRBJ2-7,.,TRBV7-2,TGTGCCAGCAGCTTTAGCGGGGGATATTACGAGCAGTACTTC,CASSFSGGYYEQYF
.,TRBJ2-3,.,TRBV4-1,TGCGCCAGCAGCCAAGTTCCCCTAAGCACAGATACGCAGTATTTT,CASSQVPLSTDTQYF
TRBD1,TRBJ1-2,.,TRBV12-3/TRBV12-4,TGTGCCAGCAGTTCGTACAGGGGTGGCTACACCTTC,CASSSYRGGYTF
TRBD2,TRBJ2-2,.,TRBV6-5,TGTGCCAGCAGTTACTCCCCGGGACTAGAGAACCGGGAGCTGTTTTTT,CASSYSPGLENRELFF
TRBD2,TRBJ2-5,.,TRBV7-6,TGTGCCAGCAGCCCCCCGGGGGGGAGGGAGACCCAGTACTTC,CASSPPGGRETQYF
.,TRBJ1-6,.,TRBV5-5,TGTGCCAGCAGCGAATCCGAGGTACTTCGATCACCCCTCCACTTT,CASSESEVLRSPLHF
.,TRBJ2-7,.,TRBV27,TGTGCCAGCAGTCCCCGCCCCCCGGGGCAGTACTTC,CASSPRPPGQYF
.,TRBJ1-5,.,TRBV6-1,TGTGCCAGCAGTGAGACAGGTTCCCAGCCCCAGCATTTT,CASSETGSQPQHF
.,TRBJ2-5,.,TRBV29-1,TGCAGCGTTGAAGATGCAGGGGAAGAGACCCAGTACTTC,CSVEDAGEETQYF
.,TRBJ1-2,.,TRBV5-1,TGCGCCAGCAGCTTGAGCGGCACCGGTGCCTATGGCTACACCTTC,CASSLSGTGAYGYTF
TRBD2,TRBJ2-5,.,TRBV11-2,TGTGCCAGCAGCCTCGGGACTAGCGGGGTTGGGGAGACCCAGTACTTC,CASSLGTSGVGETQYF
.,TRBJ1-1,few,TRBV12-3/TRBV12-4,TGTGCCAGCAGGGACAGTCTGAACACTGAAGCTTTCTTT,CASRDSLNTEAFF
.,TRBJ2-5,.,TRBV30,TGTGCCTGGAGTGCTGCAGGGGACCACCAAGAGACCCAGTACTTC,CAWSAAGDHQETQYF
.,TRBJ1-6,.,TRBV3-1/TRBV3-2,TGTGCCAGCAGCAAAGGGTTTGGGGGCGTAAATAATTCACCCCTCCACTTT,CASSKGFGGVNNSPLHF
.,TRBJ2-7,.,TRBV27,TGTGCCAGCAGTGGGGGACTGGTTAGCTCCTACGAGCAGTACTTC,CASSGGLVSSYEQYF
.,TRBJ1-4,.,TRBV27,TGTGCCAGCAGTACCAGGTCAACTAATGAAAAACTGTTTTTT,CASSTRSTNEKLFF
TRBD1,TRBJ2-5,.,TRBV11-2,TGTGCCAGCAGCCCTACAGGGGTACGAGAGACCCAGTACTTC,CASSPTGVRETQYF
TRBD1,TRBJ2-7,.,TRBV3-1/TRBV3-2,TGTGCCAGCAGCCGACAGGGGGCGCCGGACGAGCAGTACTTC,CASSRQGAPDEQYF
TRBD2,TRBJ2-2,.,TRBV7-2,TGTGCCAGCAGCTTCGATGCGGGGGGGGGCACCGGGGAGCTGTTTTTT,CASSFDAGGGTGELFF
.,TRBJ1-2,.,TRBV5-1,TGCGCCAGCAGCTTGGGCGGTAACTATGGCTACACCTTC,CASSLGGNYGYTF